The T cell receptor (beta chain) under discussion was sequenced for a study of cytomegalovirus exposure and HLA in healthy donors. Amplification used 60 Vbeta primers and 13 Jbeta primers. The assay was immunoSEQ multiplex PCR, and TCRdb's table has in-frame clones only and misses some. The sample lists approximately 110,000 clones, approximately 78% occurring once. The CDR3 covers 15 residues. Germline V gene lookup returns CDR1 SGHVS and CDR2 FNYEAQ. Trimming cost V 5 bases and J 14 bases, with 25 bases left between them. The sequence derives from a man between 40 and 49 years old in good health and CMV-seronegative. The sample comprised PBMCs. The chain employs TRBV7-6 and TRBJ2-1; D possibly corresponds to TRBD2 (7 bases). In DNA, the CDR3 is TGTGCCAGCAGCCCTAATAGAAAAGAGGGGGAGGGTGAGTTCTTC. Translated: CASSPNRKEGEGEFF.